The 26 T cell receptor beta chains below come from one sample, sequenced in a study of blood T cell repertoires in COVID-19. The assay was immunoSEQ multiplex PCR, and TCRdb's table has in-frame clones only and misses some. The sample includes 150,000 to 200,000 clones, more than 75% of them seen just once. Sequencing used peripheral blood. The receptor set was obtained from a person aged 70 to 85 with COVID-19, enrolled during active disease.

This clone was found once. This chain connects TRBV5-6 to TRBJ2-5; D is possibly TRBD2 (6 bases). The CDR3 is 15 residues long. CDR1 SGHDT and CDR2 YYEEEE come from the germline V gene. Trimming cost V 2 bases and J 6 bases, with 17 bases left between them. In DNA, the CDR3 is TGTGCCAGCAGCTTCGAGGGCGGGAATCGAAAGACCCAGTACTTC. Protein sequence: CASSFEGGNRKTQYF.

V gene TRBV7-2 combines with J gene TRBJ1-4; TRBD1 might be the D (6 bases). V was cut by 5 bases and J by 6 bases, with 13 bases left in between. CDR3 length: 14 amino acids. CDR1 is SGHTA, CDR2 FQGNSA, per germline. The CDR3 here is CASSLMKGDEKLFF. In DNA form, the CDR3 reads TGTGCCAGCAGCCTCATGAAGGGGGATGAAAAACTGTTTTTT.

The genes are TRBV7-9 and TRBJ2-3, with 8 bases identical to TRBD2. The V and J ends lost 6 bases and 2 bases, in that order; junction bases with no gene match: 10. Germline CDR1 and CDR2: SEHNR and FQNEAQ (reference sequence). CDR3 size: 16 residues. In DNA form, the CDR3 reads TGTGCCAGCAGTTCAAGCGGGGGAGCGATCACAGATACGCAGTATTTT. Encoded protein: CASSSSGGAITDTQYF.

V is TRBV6-2 or TRBV6-3 and J is TRBJ2-1, with 7 bases matching TRBD1. CDR1 MNHEY and CDR2 SVGEGT come from the germline V gene. CDR3 length equals 17 residues. Trimming at V came to 1 base and at J to 4 bases, leaving 10 bases not matched to a gene. The CDR3 DNA reads TGTGCCAGCAGTTACTTGATAAACAGGGGATTTTACAATGAGCAGTTCTTC. Protein sequence: CASSYLINRGFYNEQFF.

This chain links TRBV18 with TRBJ1-4, with 7 bases fitting TRBD1. The CDR3 sequence is 14 residues long. Germline values: CDR1 KGHSH, CDR2 LQKENI. With 3 bases clipped from V and 2 bases from J, the junction kept 0 bases outside the gene matches. The CDR3 nucleotides read TGTGCCAGCTCACCGACAGGGACTAATGAAAAACTGTTTTTT. Protein product: CASSPTGTNEKLFF.

V usage is TRBV15 and J usage is TRBJ1-2; no firm D call. Trimming removed 5 bases at V and 4 bases at J, with 11 bases between. The germline gives CDR1 LNHNV, CDR2 YYDKDF (reference sequence). CDR3 length: 13 amino acids. For the CDR3, the DNA is TGTGCCACCAGCCGGAGTAGGTTCTATGGCTACACCTTC. Translation gives CATSRSRFYGYTF.

The genes are TRBV19 and TRBJ1-2, with D possibly TRBD1 on 6 matching bases. Trimming stripped 5 bases from V and 0 bases from J, with 13 bases between. CDR1 and CDR2 (germline): LNHDA, SQIVND (reference sequence). This CDR3 has 15 residues. The CDR3 bases are TGTGCCAGTAGTTCAAACAGGGAATCTAACTATGGCTACACCTTC. The encoded protein is CASSSNRESNYGYTF.

The genes are TRBV6-5 and TRBJ2-2, with TRBD2 as a possible D gene (5 bases). CDR1 is MNHEY and CDR2 is SVGAGI in the germline V gene. Between the trimmed V and J ends, which lost 5 bases and 1 base, there was a span of 11 bases. The CDR3 runs 15 residues. The CDR3 is CASSTWAGNTGELFF. The CDR3, as DNA: TGTGCCAGCAGTACCTGGGCGGGGAACACCGGGGAGCTGTTTTTT.

V gene TRBV18 combines with J gene TRBJ1-1; D is unresolved. The germline CDR1 and CDR2 sequences are KGHSH and LQKENI. This CDR3 region has 14 residues. V was shortened by 1 base and J by 2 bases, with 8 bases between the two germline ends. The DNA for the CDR3 is TGTGCCAGCTCACCACAGGGAGATAACACTGAAGCTTTCTTT. Protein sequence: CASSPQGDNTEAFF.

The chain uses TRBV27 and TRBJ1-3; 8 nucleotides agree with TRBD1. The CDR3 length is 15 residues. Trimming removed 5 bases from V and 4 bases from J; junction bases left unmatched: 7. The germline CDR1 and CDR2 sequences are MNHEY and SMNVEV (reference sequence). The CDR3: CASSPDRGIGNTIYF. The CDR3 DNA reads as TGTGCCAGCAGTCCCGACAGGGGTATCGGAAACACCATATATTTT.

The V gene is TRBV15, the J gene TRBJ1-2; D possibly corresponds to TRBD1 (6 bases). Germline-derived CDR1 and CDR2 are LNHNV and YYDKDF (reference sequence). V gave up 3 bases and J gave up 4 bases, with 9 bases separating them. This CDR3 spans 13 amino acids. The CDR3 coding sequence is TGTGCCACCAGCAGGCAACAGGGCTATGGCTACACCTTC. It codes for CATSRQQGYGYTF.

The V gene is TRBV27, the J gene TRBJ2-1, with 12 positions matching TRBD2. The CDR3 is 16 residues long. J was trimmed by 4 bases and V by 5 bases; bases with no gene match: 6. Looked up from germline, CDR1 is MNHEY and CDR2 is SMNVEV (reference sequence). The CDR3 sequence: CASSEFGLAGYNEQFF. The CDR3 DNA sequence: TGTGCCAGCAGTGAGTTCGGACTAGCGGGGTACAATGAGCAGTTCTTC.

This chain uses TRBV2 with TRBJ2-6, with a tentative D call TRBD1 (5 bases). V lost 4 bases and J lost 0, with 19 bases in between. Germline V gene sequence: CDR1 SNHLY, CDR2 FYNNEI. The CDR3 totals 19 residues. CDR3: CASSAPSGFSLSGANVLTF. The CDR3 DNA follows: TGTGCCAGCAGTGCCCCGTCAGGGTTCTCACTCTCTGGGGCCAACGTCCTGACTTTC.

The V call is TRBV13, the J call TRBJ1-1; TRBD1 is a possible D gene (5 bases). The germline gives CDR1 PRHDT, CDR2 FYEKMQ (reference sequence). This CDR3 is 12 amino acids long. V was pared by 5 bases and J by 6 bases, with 10 bases between. DNA of the CDR3: TGTGCCAGCAGCGTGGGGGAGGCTGAAGCTTTCTTT. As protein: CASSVGEAEAFF.

The rearrangement links TRBV27 to TRBJ1-6, with 9 bases identical to TRBD1. This CDR3 is 14 amino acids long. Germline V gene lookup returns CDR1 MNHEY and CDR2 SMNVEV (reference sequence). The V and J ends lost 6 bases and 5 bases, in that order; junction bases with no gene match: 2. CDR3 coding DNA: TGTGCCAGCAGACGACAGGGGGATAATTCACCCCTCCACTTT. This sequence encodes CASRRQGDNSPLHF.

The chain employs TRBV10-3 and TRBJ2-1; a possible D gene is TRBD2 (5 bases). This CDR3 spans 11 amino acids. From germline, CDR1 is ENHRY and CDR2 SYGVKD. The V end lost 5 bases, the J end lost 15 bases, and 14 bases lay between the germline ends. The CDR3 coding sequence is TGTGCCATCAGTATCGGGGATGGGAGGTTCTTC. This translates into CAISIGDGRFF.

This sequence joins TRBV19 and TRBJ1-5; 8 bases match TRBD1. Germline values: CDR1 LNHDA, CDR2 SQIVND (reference sequence). V was clipped by 7 bases and J by 9 bases; unmatched bases: 11. This CDR3 comprises 14 residues. The CDR3 spells CASTPIQGAGPQHF. The CDR3, as DNA: TGTGCCAGTACCCCGATCCAGGGGGCAGGGCCCCAGCATTTT.

V gene TRBV9 combines with J gene TRBJ1-2; 9 nucleotides align to TRBD1. Germline loops: CDR1 SGDLS, CDR2 YYNGEE. Trimming took 2 bases from V and 5 from J; bases not matched to a gene: 7. The CDR3 length is 15 residues. CDR3 DNA sequence: TGTGCCAGCAGCGTCGATGGGGACAGGGTATATGGCTACACCTTC. As protein: CASSVDGDRVYGYTF.

The chain combines TRBV4-1 with TRBJ1-3, with TRBD1 matching 8 bases. The CDR3 sequence is 16 residues long. Germline V gene lookup returns CDR1 MGHRA and CDR2 YSYEKL. V dropped 0 bases and J dropped 8; count of bases not matched to a gene: 9. In DNA form, the CDR3 reads TGCGCCAGCAGCCAAGAAGGTCGGGACAGGAGGTACACCATATATTTT. This gives the protein CASSQEGRDRRYTIYF.

With regard to this clone: This specimen includes other DNA sequences encoding the same CDR3. The chain is built from TRBV28 and TRBJ1-5; no reliable D call. CDR1 is MDHEN, CDR2 SYDVKM, per germline. The CDR3 loop spans 13 amino acids. V lost 4 bases and J lost 7, with 11 bases in between. The CDR3 spells CASSSTRLQPQHF. For the CDR3, the DNA is TGTGCCAGCAGTTCTACCCGTTTACAGCCCCAGCATTTT.

V is TRBV5-1 and J is TRBJ2-7; 11 bases match TRBD1. CDR1 is SGHRS and CDR2 is YFSETQ in the germline V gene. V dropped 1 base and J dropped 5; count of bases not matched to a gene: 8. The CDR3 loop spans 16 amino acids. CDR3 sequence reads: CASSLKGTGGLNEQYF. DNA for the CDR3: TGCGCCAGCAGCTTGAAAGGGACAGGGGGACTCAACGAGCAGTACTTC.

This chain joins TRBV18 and TRBJ1-1, with TRBD1 identical over 7 bases. The germline CDR1 and CDR2 sequences are KGHSH and LQKENI. The V and J ends lost 5 bases and 1 base, in that order; junction bases with no gene match: 7. CDR3 length: 15 amino acids. The CDR3 DNA is TGTGCCAGCTCATCCTCCGGGACAGAGAACACTGAAGCTTTCTTT. Translated: CASSSSGTENTEAFF.

The gene calls are TRBV19 and TRBJ2-2; 7 bases match TRBD2. The CDR3 covers 15 residues. Germline loops: CDR1 LNHDA, CDR2 SQIVND (reference sequence). The J segment lost 8 bases and the V segment lost 6 bases, leaving 12 bases of the junction unmatched. CDR3: CASRPGTTSIGELFF. CDR3 sequence (DNA): TGTGCCAGTAGACCTGGGACTACTTCTATTGGGGAGCTGTTTTTT.

The chain joins TRBV5-5 to TRBJ1-4; no definite D call. Trimming removed 0 bases at V and 4 bases at J, with 16 bases between. The length of the CDR3 is 17 residues. CDR1 is SGHKS, CDR2 YYEKEE, per germline (reference sequence). The CDR3 DNA is TGTGCCAGCAGCTTGGCCTATTCCGCGGGAGGTAATGAAAAACTGTTTTTT. This codes for CASSLAYSAGGNEKLFF. The whole variable domain, remainder taken from reference TRBV5-5 and TRBJ1-4, is DAGVTQSPTHLIKTRGQQVTLRCSPISGHKSVSWYQQVLGQGPQFIFQYYEKEERGRGNFPDRFSARQFPNYSSELNVNALLLGDSALYLCASSLAYSAGGNEKLFFGSGTQLSVL.

The CDR3 DNA sequence: TGTGCCAGCAGTTTATCCGGGAGTATAGTTTCACCCCTCCACTTT. This translates into CASSLSGSIVSPLHF. The chain links TRBV27 to TRBJ1-6; unclear D gene. Trimming pared 0 bases from V and 9 bases from J, leaving 12 bases between. The CDR3 runs to 15 residues. Germline values: CDR1 MNHEY, CDR2 SMNVEV (reference sequence).

The chain has TRBV3-1 (or the pseudogene TRBV3-2) and TRBJ2-3, with D possibly TRBD1 on 5 matching bases. The germline V gene encodes CDR1 LGHDT and CDR2 YNNKEL (reference sequence). This CDR3 spans 16 amino acids. The V and J ends lost 4 bases and 2 bases respectively, with 16 bases between them. The CDR3 coding sequence is TGTGCCAGCAGCCCGTCAAAGGGGTTTTTCACAGATACGCAGTATTTT. Its translation is CASSPSKGFFTDTQYF.